Shown below are 26 T cell receptor beta chains from a single sample sequenced in a study of blood T cell repertoires in COVID-19. The repertoire was sequenced with immunoSEQ multiplex PCR; TCRdb's copy has only in-frame clones and lacks some. The sample includes roughly 80,000 clones, approximately 82% seen only once; the top ten take approximately 8.8%. Sequencing input: peripheral blood. These receptors all stem from a human donor in a cohort sampled during active COVID-19.

V is TRBV18 and J is TRBJ1-2, with D possibly being TRBD1 (6 bases). The ends were cut back, 3 bases at V and 0 bases at J, with 17 bases in the middle. CDR1 and CDR2 from the germline V gene are KGHSH and LQKENI. The CDR3 is made up of 17 amino acids. CDR3 sequence: CASSPIDAGEANYGYTF. As DNA, the CDR3 is TGTGCCAGCTCACCTATCGACGCAGGGGAAGCTAACTATGGCTACACCTTC.

This rearrangement joins TRBV7-9 to TRBJ1-2, with D perhaps matching TRBD1 (6 bases). The CDR3 is 14 amino acids. V lost 2 bases and J lost 7, with 14 bases in between. Germline CDR1 reads SEHNR; CDR2 reads FQNEAQ (reference sequence). The CDR3 DNA reads TGTGCCAGCAGCTTACAAACAGGGCAGGGTGGCTACACCTTC. This codes for CASSLQTGQGGYTF.

This chain connects TRBV21-1 to TRBJ2-7; the D call TRBD2 from the table was never checked on the DNA. TRBV21-1 counts as a pseudogene. The CDR3 sequence is 17 residues long. The CDR3 DNA follows: TGTGCCAGCAGCAAAAGGAGCCGGGACTCCATCTCCTACGAGCAGTACTTC. Translating it yields CASSKRSRDSISYEQYF.

The chain uses TRBV28 and TRBJ2-6, with 9 bases matching TRBD1. Germline-derived CDR1 and CDR2 are MDHEN and SYDVKM. This CDR3 comprises 15 residues. The V gene end was trimmed by 6 bases and the J gene end by 2 bases; junction bases not matched to a gene: 2. The CDR3 here is CASRQGAAGANVLTF. The DNA for the CDR3 is TGTGCCAGCAGACAGGGGGCGGCTGGGGCCAACGTCCTGACTTTC.

V is TRBV4-2 and J is TRBJ1-2, with a tentative D call TRBD1 (5 bases). The length of the CDR3 is 16 residues. V was pared by 1 base and J by 5 bases, with 17 bases between. The germline gives CDR1 LGHNA, CDR2 YNFKEQ. As DNA, the CDR3 is TGTGCCAGCAGCCAAGGGGGCCTGGAGACGAGTTATGGCTACACCTTC. It encodes CASSQGGLETSYGYTF.

The chain employs TRBV15 and TRBJ2-7, with D possibly TRBD2 on 5 matching bases. CDR1 is LNHNV, CDR2 YYDKDF, per germline (reference sequence). V was pared by 1 base and J by 5 bases, with 15 bases between. This CDR3 is built from 15 residues. CDR3 coding DNA: TGTGCCACCAGCAGAGGGGAGAACAGAAAGGACGAGCAGTACTTC. Protein: CATSRGENRKDEQYF.

The V and J genes are TRBV5-1 and TRBJ2-2; TRBD1 agrees at 10 bases. The CDR3 consists of 16 residues. CDR1 and CDR2 (germline): SGHRS, YFSETQ. V shed 4 bases and J 6 bases; nucleotides not matched to a gene: 9. The CDR3 spells CASSNRQGAQAGELFF. The DNA for the CDR3 is TGCGCCAGCAGCAATCGACAGGGGGCGCAGGCCGGGGAGCTGTTTTTT.

The chain carries TRBV5-1 and TRBJ2-5; D gene ambiguous. CDR3 size: 13 residues. Germline CDR1 SGHRS, CDR2 YFSETQ. Trimming took off 2 bases at V and 5 bases at J, with 10 bases between the two ends. CDR3 in DNA: TGCGCCAGCAGCTTCCGAGGCCGCGAGACCCAGTACTTC. Residues: CASSFRGRETQYF.

The chain recombines TRBV5-4 with TRBJ2-5; D not resolved. This CDR3 spans 16 amino acids. V gave up 4 bases and J gave up 1 base, with 17 bases separating them. Germline V gives CDR1 SGHNT, CDR2 YYREEE (reference sequence). CDR3 in DNA: TGTGCCAGCAGCCCCCCGAGGCCGACCGGCCAAGAGACCCAGTACTTC. Residues: CASSPPRPTGQETQYF. The full variable domain, rest sourced from reference TRBV5-4 and TRBJ2-5, is ETGVTQSPTHLIKTRGQQVTLRCSSQSGHNTVSWYQQALGQGPQFIFQYYREEENGRGNFPPRFSGLQFPNYSSELNVNALELDDSALYLCASSPPRPTGQETQYFGPGTRLLVL.

This rearrangement joins TRBV5-4 to TRBJ1-4, with D possibly TRBD1 on 6 matching bases. CDR1 is SGHNT, CDR2 YYREEE, per germline (reference sequence). There are 14 residues in the CDR3. V gave up 0 bases and J gave up 10 bases, with 13 bases separating them. The CDR3 DNA sequence: TGTGCCAGCAGCTTGGACAGGGTAGGGGGAAAACTGTTTTTT. Amino acids: CASSLDRVGGKLFF.

The V gene is TRBV28, the J gene TRBJ1-5, with 7 bases aligning to TRBD1. J lost 5 bases, V lost 6 bases, and 10 bases had no gene match. CDR1 and CDR2 (germline): MDHEN, SYDVKM. This CDR3 contains 15 residues. The CDR3 loop is CASSNTGAQYQPQHF. The CDR3 coding sequence is TGTGCCAGCAGCAATACAGGGGCCCAGTATCAGCCCCAGCATTTT.

The V call is TRBV6-5, the J call TRBJ2-2; 7 bases map to TRBD1. The germline V gene has CDR1 MNHEY and CDR2 SVGAGI. The J segment lost 4 bases and the V segment lost 7 bases, leaving 6 bases of the junction unmatched. The CDR3 covers 14 residues. CDR3 amino acids: CASTETGITGELFF. The CDR3 DNA reads TGTGCCAGCACCGAGACAGGGATCACCGGGGAGCTGTTTTTT.

The chain has TRBV5-1 and TRBJ2-3; 8 positions match TRBD2. The J segment lost 4 bases and the V segment lost 0 bases, leaving 10 bases of the junction unmatched. Germline V CDR1 and CDR2: SGHRS, YFSETQ. The CDR3 length is 17 residues. CDR3 sequence reads: CASSLVGVAGTSDTQYF. CDR3 nucleotide sequence: TGCGCCAGCAGCTTGGTGGGGGTAGCGGGAACGTCAGATACGCAGTATTTT.

This chain connects TRBV14 to TRBJ2-2; TRBD2 is a possible D gene (5 bases). The CDR3 contains 15 residues. The germline V gene has CDR1 SGHDN and CDR2 FVKESK. Between the trimmed V and J ends, which lost 2 bases and 5 bases, there was a span of 12 bases. The CDR3 loop reads CASSQLRGGTGELFF. The CDR3, as DNA: TGTGCCAGCAGCCAACTCCGGGGTGGGACCGGGGAGCTGTTTTTT.

This clone was counted between two and nine times. This chain links TRBV10-3 with TRBJ1-5; TRBD1 agrees at 7 bases. J gave up 7 bases and V 3 bases, and 12 bases lay outside the gene matches. The CDR3 is 16 residues long. CDR1 ENHRY and CDR2 SYGVKD come from the germline V gene. The CDR3 spells CAISDLGTAEEQPQHF. In DNA form, the CDR3 reads TGTGCCATCAGTGATCTCGGGACAGCGGAAGAGCAGCCCCAGCATTTT.

This sequence joins TRBV25-1 and TRBJ2-7; 8 bases match TRBD1. Germline lookup yields CDR1 MGHDK and CDR2 SYGVNS. The CDR3 covers 15 residues. Unmatched junction bases numbered 7, after V lost 4 bases and J lost 2 bases. This chain's CDR3 is CASSGQGMGPYEQYF. In DNA, the CDR3 is TGTGCCAGCAGTGGACAGGGGATGGGGCCCTACGAGCAGTACTTC.

The chain uses TRBV2 and TRBJ2-5, with 7 bases lining up with TRBD1. CDR1 and CDR2 (germline): SNHLY, FYNNEI. Trimming took 4 bases from V and 5 from J; bases not matched to a gene: 10. The CDR3 runs 15 residues. In nucleotides, the CDR3 is TGTGCCAGCAGTGGGGGGCCCGGGACAGCCGAGACCCAGTACTTC. Encoded protein: CASSGGPGTAETQYF.

As DNA, the CDR3 is TGTGCCAGCAGCCAAGCAGTAACTGGAAACACCATATATTTT. Protein product: CASSQAVTGNTIYF. The V gene is TRBV3-1 (or the pseudogene TRBV3-2), the J gene TRBJ1-3; unclear D gene. Trimming stripped 1 base from V and 2 bases from J, with 6 bases between. This CDR3 contains 14 residues. The germline V gene has CDR1 LGHDT and CDR2 YNNKEL (reference sequence).

This clone was counted between two and nine times. The V gene is TRBV18, the J gene TRBJ1-1, with D possibly being TRBD1 (6 bases). The length of the CDR3 is 15 residues. Looked up from germline, CDR1 is KGHSH and CDR2 is LQKENI. The V and J ends lost 4 bases and 4 bases respectively, with 16 bases between them. The CDR3 DNA is TGTGCCAGCTCACTCGAGTCCCAAGGGGGCACTGAAGCTTTCTTT. This gives the protein CASSLESQGGTEAFF.

This chain uses TRBV6-5 with TRBJ2-1; D possibly corresponds to TRBD2 (6 bases). The CDR3 sequence is 15 residues long. V was clipped by 8 bases and J by 3 bases, with 17 bases between them. Germline loops: CDR1 MNHEY, CDR2 SVGAGI. The CDR3 protein is CASYISLRDYNEQFF. The CDR3 nucleotides are TGTGCCAGCTACATTTCCTTGCGGGACTACAATGAGCAGTTCTTC.

This clone came up once. The chain combines TRBV7-6 with TRBJ2-2; 10 bases are shared with TRBD2. J gave up 5 bases and V 5 bases, and 14 bases lay outside the gene matches. The germline CDR1 and CDR2 sequences are SGHVS and FNYEAQ. The CDR3 has 18 amino acids. Here the CDR3 DNA reads TGTGCCAGCAGCCCCGAAGGAAGCGGGAGGGCCTGGACCGGGGAGCTGTTTTTT. Its protein product is CASSPEGSGRAWTGELFF.

V and J are TRBV25-1 and TRBJ2-2, with 7 bases fitting TRBD2. Germline CDR1 and CDR2: MGHDK and SYGVNS. The V gene end was trimmed by 3 bases and the J gene end by 6 bases; junction bases not matched to a gene: 10. The CDR3 is 16 residues long. CDR3 coding DNA: TGTGCCAGCAGTGACCAACTACACACTAGCGCCGGGGAGCTGTTTTTT. It is translated as CASSDQLHTSAGELFF.

This rearrangement joins TRBV5-6 to TRBJ1-5; D possibly corresponds to TRBD1 (6 bases). This CDR3 spans 16 amino acids. Germline loops: CDR1 SGHDT, CDR2 YYEEEE. The germline V and J ends were trimmed by 4 bases and 2 bases, with 16 bases remaining between them. The CDR3 DNA sequence: TGTGCCAGCAGCCAGGGCACAGGGATCGGCAATCAGCCCCAGCATTTT. It translates to CASSQGTGIGNQPQHF.

This rearrangement joins TRBV27 to TRBJ1-1, with TRBD1 matching over 7 bases. Germline trimming cut 4 bases from V and 3 bases from J; bases unmatched to any gene: 2. The V gene's germline CDR1 is MNHEY and CDR2 SMNVEV (reference sequence). The CDR3 spans 13 residues. In nucleotides, the CDR3 is TGTGCCAGCAGTTCAGACAGGGACACTGAAGCTTTCTTT. Protein product: CASSSDRDTEAFF.

The V call is TRBV29-1, the J call TRBJ1-2; D is undetermined. The V gene lost 4 bases and the J gene lost 4 bases, with 7 bases spanning the gap. Per the germline V gene, CDR1 is SQVTM and CDR2 is ANQGSEA. This CDR3 has 11 amino acids. This CDR3 is CSVGGIYGYTF. Here the CDR3 DNA reads TGCAGCGTTGGAGGAATCTATGGCTACACCTTC.

The gene calls are TRBV11-2 and TRBJ2-7; 10 positions match TRBD1. This CDR3 has 15 residues. Per germline, CDR1 SGHAT and CDR2 FQNNGV. The ends lost 2 bases at V and 1 base at J; junction bases unmatched: 2. The CDR3 region has the DNA TGTGCCAGCAGCTTAAGGACAGGGGGGTCCTACGAGCAGTACTTC. Protein sequence: CASSLRTGGSYEQYF.